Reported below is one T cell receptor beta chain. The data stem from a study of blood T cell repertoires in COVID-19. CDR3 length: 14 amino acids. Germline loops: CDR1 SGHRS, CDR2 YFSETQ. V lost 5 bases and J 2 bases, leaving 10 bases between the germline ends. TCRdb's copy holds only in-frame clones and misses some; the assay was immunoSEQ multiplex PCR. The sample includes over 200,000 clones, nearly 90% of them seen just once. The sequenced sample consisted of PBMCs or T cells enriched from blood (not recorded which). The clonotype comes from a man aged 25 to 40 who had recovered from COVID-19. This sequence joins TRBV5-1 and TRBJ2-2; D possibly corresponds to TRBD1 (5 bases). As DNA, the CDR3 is TGCGCCAGCAGTGGGGCTTCTAACACCGGGGAGCTGTTTTTT. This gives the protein CASSGASNTGELFF.